The entry that follows covers one T cell receptor beta chain sequence. What it recognizes is unknown. TCRdb's table, derived via immunoSEQ multiplex PCR, lists solely in-frame clones and lacks some. The sample consists of nearly 1,000,000 clones, approximately 76% of them appearing once. This entry is derived from a study of shared clonotypes between healthy human individuals. Overall study results and limits: Donors were few, which limited the genetic and exposure-history diversity represented.

Trimming cost V 0 bases and J 6 bases, with 11 bases left between them. The germline gives CDR1 SGHRS, CDR2 YFSETQ. The CDR3 extends over 14 amino acids. This receptor was identified in a man younger than 35 in good health. What was sequenced was memory CD4+ T cells sorted from blood. This sample's subset: CD45RA-negative fraction. V is TRBV5-1 and J is TRBJ2-3; D possibly corresponds to TRBD2 (5 bases). The chain's CDR3 is CASSLAVSGDTQYF. CDR3 DNA: TGCGCCAGCAGCTTGGCGGTTTCGGGGGATACGCAGTATTTT.